This TCR beta chain was identified in a study of graft-versus-host responses after intestinal transplantation. Generated by immunoSEQ multiplex PCR, the TCRdb table keeps only in-frame clones and is missing some. The table lists tens of thousands of clones, about 89% of them singletons. The germline V gene encodes CDR1 LNHNV and CDR2 YYDKDF (reference sequence). With 10 bases clipped from V and 7 bases from J, the junction kept 11 bases outside the gene matches. The CDR3 totals 13 residues. This chain links TRBV15 with TRBJ2-7; 9 bases line up with TRBD2. The sample was PBMCs, taken approximately 660 days after intestinal transplant. The source is a human patient who received an intestinal transplant, so some T cells may come from the graft donor. In nucleotides, the CDR3 is TGTGCCATCTCGGCGGGGGGGCCGAGAGAGCAGTACTTC. Its protein product is CAISAGGPREQYF.